The sequence of this T cell receptor (beta chain) was determined in a study of cytomegalovirus exposure and HLA in healthy donors. In the case of this clone: Its specificity is not known.

PCR amplification relied on 60 Vbeta primers (plus 13 Jbeta primers). Only in-frame clones appear in the TCRdb table, and some are missing; sequencing was by immunoSEQ multiplex PCR. The sample has just over 60,000 clones; roughly 86% are singletons. The V end was cut by 4 bases, the J end by 2 bases, with 6 bases between. Looked up from germline, CDR1 is SGDLS and CDR2 is YYNGEE. The CDR3 has 12 residues. Whole-study results and caveats: Cytomegalovirus association was assigned to over 150 TCR beta chains.

The clonotype originates from a man between 18 and 29 years old in good health and CMV-seronegative. The source material was PBMCs. This chain connects TRBV9 to TRBJ1-2; D gene unclear. The CDR3 DNA sequence: TGTGCCAGCAGCATCCAAAACTATGGCTACACCTTC. This codes for CASSIQNYGYTF.